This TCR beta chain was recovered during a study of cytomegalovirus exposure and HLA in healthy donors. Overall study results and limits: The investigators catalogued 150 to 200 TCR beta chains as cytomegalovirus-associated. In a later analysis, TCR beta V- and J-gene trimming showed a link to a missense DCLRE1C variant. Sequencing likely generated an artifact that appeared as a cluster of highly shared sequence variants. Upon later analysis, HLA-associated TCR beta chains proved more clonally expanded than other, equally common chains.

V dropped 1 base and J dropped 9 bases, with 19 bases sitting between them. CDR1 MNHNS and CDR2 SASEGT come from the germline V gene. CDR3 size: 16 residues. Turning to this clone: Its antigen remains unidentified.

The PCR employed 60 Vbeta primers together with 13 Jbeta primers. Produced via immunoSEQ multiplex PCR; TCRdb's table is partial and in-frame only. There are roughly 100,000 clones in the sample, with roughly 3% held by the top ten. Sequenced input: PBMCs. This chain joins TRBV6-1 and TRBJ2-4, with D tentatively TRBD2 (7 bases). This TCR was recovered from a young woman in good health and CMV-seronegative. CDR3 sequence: CASSEVETGGLGIQYF. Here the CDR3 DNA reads TGTGCCAGCAGTGAAGTGGAGACGGGGGGCCTGGGCATTCAGTACTTC.